The 9 T cell receptor beta chains given below trace back to one sample, sequenced in a study of blood T cell repertoires in COVID-19. Assay: immunoSEQ multiplex PCR; the TCRdb copy retains only in-frame clones and omits some. The data show about 220,000 clones, roughly nine tenths seen once. The sample consisted of PBMCs or T cells enriched from blood (not recorded which). The source is a young woman in a cohort exposed to, infected with or recovered from COVID-19 (not recorded which).

The rearrangement uses TRBV6-1 and TRBJ1-2, with no clear D. Between the trimmed V and J ends, which lost 1 base and 6 bases, there was a span of 9 bases. Germline V gene sequence: CDR1 MNHNS, CDR2 SASEGT. This CDR3 contains 13 residues. CDR3 loop: CASSEGRKNGYTF. CDR3 in DNA: TGTGCCAGCAGTGAAGGCAGAAAAAATGGCTACACCTTC.

V and J are TRBV3-1 (or the pseudogene TRBV3-2) and TRBJ1-2; 8 bases fit TRBD1. The J segment lost 7 bases and the V segment lost 4 bases, leaving 8 bases of the junction unmatched. Germline-derived CDR1 and CDR2 are LGHDT and YNNKEL (reference sequence). The CDR3 has 14 residues. As DNA, the CDR3 is TGTGCCAGCAGCCCCAGGCGGACAGGGTCTGGCTACACCTTC. Amino acid sequence: CASSPRRTGSGYTF.

V and J are TRBV2 and TRBJ2-5; D remains unclear. The CDR3 has 12 amino acids. V was clipped by 5 bases and J by 3 bases, with 7 bases between them. Per the germline V gene, CDR1 is SNHLY and CDR2 is FYNNEI. The CDR3 coding sequence is TGTGCCAGCAGTTACAACGAAGAGACCCAGTACTTC. Translated: CASSYNEETQYF. Using reference TRBV2 and TRBJ2-5 for the parts outside the CDR3, the full variable domain is EPEVTQTPSHQVTQMGQEVILRCVPISNHLYFYWYRQILGQKVEFLVSFYNNEISEKSEIFDDQFSVERPDGSNFTLKIRSTKLEDSAMYFCASSYNEETQYFGPGTRLLVL.

The J gene is TRBJ2-7, the V gene TRBV7-2; the match to TRBD1 covers 8 bases. This CDR3 region has 15 residues. V trimming: 5 bases; J trimming: 5 bases; junction bases outside the gene matches: 11. Germline V lookup: CDR1 SGHTA, CDR2 FQGNSA. The CDR3 loop reads CASSVGRQGIDEQYF. The CDR3 DNA sequence: TGTGCCAGCAGCGTGGGTAGACAGGGGATTGACGAGCAGTACTTC.

The rearrangement links TRBV6-1 to TRBJ1-2; a weak D match, TRBD1 (5 bases). V was pared by 5 bases and J by 5 bases, with 15 bases between. The germline CDR1 and CDR2 sequences are MNHNS and SASEGT. CDR3 length equals 14 residues. Here the CDR3 DNA reads TGTGCCAGCAGTTATTGGGGGGGGAATTATGGCTACACCTTC. Translating it yields CASSYWGGNYGYTF.

The chain carries TRBV15 and TRBJ2-1, with TRBD2 matching 8 bases. The CDR3 has 13 residues. With 9 bases clipped from V and 0 bases from J, the junction kept 1 base outside the gene matches. Germline V gene sequence: CDR1 LNHNV, CDR2 YYDKDF (reference sequence). The CDR3 sequence is CATGLASYNEQFF. CDR3 in DNA: TGTGCCACAGGACTAGCCTCCTACAATGAGCAGTTCTTC.

The J gene is TRBJ2-3, the V gene TRBV4-1, with TRBD2 identical over 8 bases. This CDR3 has 18 amino acids. Losses at the gene ends were 2 bases for V and 0 bases for J; bases not matched to a gene: 10. Germline CDR1 is MGHRA and CDR2 is YSYEKL. The CDR3 region has the DNA TGCGCCAGCAGCCAACCTCGGGGGGGCGAATTTAGCACAGATACGCAGTATTTT. Translating it yields CASSQPRGGEFSTDTQYF.

This clone was recorded at least ten times. CDR3 bases: TGTGCCAGCAGCGCCGGGACAGGGGACGGCTACACCTTC. Protein: CASSAGTGDGYTF. The chain joins TRBV6-4 to TRBJ1-2, with 10 bases identical to TRBD1. Trimming removed 6 bases from V and 8 bases from J; junction bases left unmatched: 6. The CDR3 length is 13 residues. Germline values: CDR1 MRHNA, CDR2 SNTAGT.

This clone was recorded only once. The chain recombines TRBV7-9 with TRBJ2-3, with TRBD2 matching over 9 bases. With V trimmed by 4 bases and J by 2 bases, 4 bases remained unmatched. The CDR3 sequence is 15 residues long. Per germline, CDR1 SEHNR and CDR2 FQNEAQ (reference sequence). CDR3: CASSSLAGPTDTQYF. In DNA form, the CDR3 reads TGTGCCAGCAGCTCCCTAGCGGGACCCACAGATACGCAGTATTTT.